This record looks at one TCR beta chain sequence and its context. The antigen is undetermined. This sample includes further DNA sequences coding for the same CDR3. The data were obtained in a study of shared clonotypes between healthy human individuals. Naive CD8 isolation took CD45RO-negative cells positively selected for CCR7 and excluded terminally differentiated effector memory CD45RA+ cells. Once extracted for a subset, genomic DNA was divided evenly among several immunoSEQ plates. A roughly 200 ng quantity of DNA, 32,000 or so T cell genomes, went into the sorted-subset replicate PCRs. This table comes from immunoSEQ multiplex PCR, and its TCRdb copy is limited to in-frame clones, with some not included. Of almost 700,000 clones in the sample, just over 90% were seen once. Per germline, CDR1 SNHLY and CDR2 FYNNEI. Trimming left V 4 bases short and J 0 bases short, with 11 bases between. This CDR3 is 15 amino acids long.

General study points: The rarefaction results pointed to incomplete sorted-subset sequencing despite large depth. Generation probabilities were higher for clonotypes shared across all four sorted-subset donors than for unshared ones.

The J gene is TRBJ2-3, the V gene TRBV2, with D tentatively TRBD2 (6 bases). Sequencing input: naive CD8+ T cells sorted from blood. The receptor comes from a man younger than 45 in good health. CDR3 in DNA: TGTGCCAGCAGTGTGGGTGGGACTAGCACAGATACGCAGTATTTT. Residues: CASSVGGTSTDTQYF. Based on the CDR3 plus reference TRBV2 and TRBJ2-3, the full variable domain is EPEVTQTPSHQVTQMGQEVILRCVPISNHLYFYWYRQILGQKVEFLVSFYNNEISEKSEIFDDQFSVERPDGSNFTLKIRSTKLEDSAMYFCASSVGGTSTDTQYFGPGTRLTVL.